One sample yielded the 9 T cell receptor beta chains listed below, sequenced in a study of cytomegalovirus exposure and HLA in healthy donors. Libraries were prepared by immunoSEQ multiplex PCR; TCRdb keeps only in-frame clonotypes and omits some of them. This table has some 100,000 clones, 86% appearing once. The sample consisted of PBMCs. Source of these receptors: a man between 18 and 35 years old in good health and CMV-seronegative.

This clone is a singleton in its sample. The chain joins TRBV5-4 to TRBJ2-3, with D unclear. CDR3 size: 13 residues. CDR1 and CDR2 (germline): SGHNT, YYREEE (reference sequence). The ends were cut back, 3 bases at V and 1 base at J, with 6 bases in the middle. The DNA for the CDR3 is TGTGCCAGCAGCTCCCAGGGCACAGATACGCAGTATTTT. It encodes CASSSQGTDTQYF.

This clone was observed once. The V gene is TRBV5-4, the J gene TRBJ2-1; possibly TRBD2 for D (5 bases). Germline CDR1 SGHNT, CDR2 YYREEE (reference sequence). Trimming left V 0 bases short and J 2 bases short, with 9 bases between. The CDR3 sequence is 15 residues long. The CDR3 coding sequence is TGTGCCAGCAGCTTGGCAGCGGATGCCTACAATGAGCAGTTCTTC. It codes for CASSLAADAYNEQFF.

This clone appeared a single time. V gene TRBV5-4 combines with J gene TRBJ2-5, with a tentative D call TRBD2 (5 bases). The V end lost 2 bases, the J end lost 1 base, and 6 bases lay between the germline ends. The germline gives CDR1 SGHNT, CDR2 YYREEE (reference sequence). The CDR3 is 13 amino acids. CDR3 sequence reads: CASSFGGQETQYF. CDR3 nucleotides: TGTGCCAGCAGCTTTGGAGGCCAAGAGACCCAGTACTTC. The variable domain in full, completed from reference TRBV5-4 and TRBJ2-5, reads ETGVTQSPTHLIKTRGQQVTLRCSSQSGHNTVSWYQQALGQGPQFIFQYYREEENGRGNFPPRFSGLQFPNYSSELNVNALELDDSALYLCASSFGGQETQYFGPGTRLLVL.

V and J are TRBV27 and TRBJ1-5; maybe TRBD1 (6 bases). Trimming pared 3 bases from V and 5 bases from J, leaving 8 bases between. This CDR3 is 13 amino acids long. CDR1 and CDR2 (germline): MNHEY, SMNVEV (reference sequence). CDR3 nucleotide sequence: TGTGCCAGCAGTTTCGGACAGCATCAGCCCCAGCATTTT. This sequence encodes CASSFGQHQPQHF.

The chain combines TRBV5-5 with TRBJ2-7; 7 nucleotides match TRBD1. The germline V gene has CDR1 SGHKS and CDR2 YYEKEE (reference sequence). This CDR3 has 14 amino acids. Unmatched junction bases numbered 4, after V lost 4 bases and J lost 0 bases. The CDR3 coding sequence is TGTGCCAGCAGCGGACAGGCAAGCTCCTACGAGCAGTACTTC. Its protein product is CASSGQASSYEQYF.

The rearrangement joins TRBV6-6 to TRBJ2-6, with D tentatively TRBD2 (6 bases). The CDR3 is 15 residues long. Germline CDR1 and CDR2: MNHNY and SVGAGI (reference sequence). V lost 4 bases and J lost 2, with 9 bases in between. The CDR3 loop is CASSSGGTGANVLTF. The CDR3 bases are TGTGCCAGCAGTTCCGGAGGGACTGGGGCCAACGTCCTGACTTTC.

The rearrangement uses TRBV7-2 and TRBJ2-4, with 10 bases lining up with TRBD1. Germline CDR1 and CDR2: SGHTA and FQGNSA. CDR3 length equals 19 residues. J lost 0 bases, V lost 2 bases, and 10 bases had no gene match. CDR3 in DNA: TGTGCCAGCAGCTTATCGGGACAGGGGCCCCCAATAGCCAAAAACATTCAGTACTTC. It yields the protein CASSLSGQGPPIAKNIQYF.

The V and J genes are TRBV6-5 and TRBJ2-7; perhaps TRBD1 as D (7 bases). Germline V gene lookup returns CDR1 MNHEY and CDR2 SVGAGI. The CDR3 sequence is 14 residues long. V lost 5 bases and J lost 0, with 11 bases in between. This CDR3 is CASSPRDSSYEQYF. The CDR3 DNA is TGTGCCAGCAGTCCGCGGGACAGCTCCTACGAGCAGTACTTC.

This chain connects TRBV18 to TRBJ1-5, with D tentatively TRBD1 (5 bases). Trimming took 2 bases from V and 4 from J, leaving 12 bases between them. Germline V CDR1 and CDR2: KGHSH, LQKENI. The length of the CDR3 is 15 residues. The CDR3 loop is CASSPLGGRNQPQHF. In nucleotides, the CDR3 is TGTGCCAGCTCACCATTGGGGGGGAGAAATCAGCCCCAGCATTTT.